Below, 17 T cell receptor beta chains from the same sample are listed, as sequenced in a study of T cell responses to AZD1222 COVID-19 vaccine (dated by TCRdb to the early 2020s). Receptors were amplified or captured by the immunoSEQ multiplex PCR assay. TCRdb limited this immuneACCESS table to in-frame rearrangements with V and J called. A share of clones is missing; checked studies link under half to unresolved V genes, and the rest is unexplained. This sample is represented by 100,000 to 140,000 clones; roughly 87% of them were singletons. The ten top clones hold roughly 5% of the sample. The sample's time point, from its label and the paper: about 28 days (+/-7) after the second vaccine dose. The sample was peripheral blood, taken 28 days after the second AZD1222 dose. These receptors all stem from an adult who received the AZD1222 COVID-19 vaccine.

The CDR3 region has the DNA TGTGCCAGCTCACCACCGACAACAATCTATGGCTACACCTTC. It is translated as CASSPPTTIYGYTF. V gene TRBV18 combines with J gene TRBJ1-2, with D unclear. The CDR3 consists of 14 residues. Germline V gives CDR1 KGHSH, CDR2 LQKENI. The ends were cut back, 0 bases at V and 4 bases at J, with 9 bases in the middle.

The rearrangement joins TRBV3-1 (or the pseudogene TRBV3-2) to TRBJ1-2; D not resolved. Per germline, CDR1 LGHDT and CDR2 YNNKEL (reference sequence). Trimming cost V 0 bases and J 8 bases, with 16 bases left between them. This CDR3 comprises 15 residues. The CDR3 loop reads CASSQEGIFEKGYTF. The DNA for the CDR3 is TGTGCCAGCAGCCAAGAAGGCATATTTGAAAAGGGCTACACCTTC.

This clone was seen only once. V usage is TRBV24-1 and J usage is TRBJ2-1, with a weak D call TRBD1 (6 bases). Trimming took off 4 bases at V and 10 bases at J, with 16 bases between the two ends. This CDR3 has 14 residues. Per the germline V gene, CDR1 is KGHDR and CDR2 is SFDVKD. The CDR3 sequence is CATSDPLHRDEQFF. The CDR3 DNA reads TGTGCCACCAGTGACCCTCTCCACAGGGACGAGCAGTTCTTC.

Concerning this clone itself: A read error may produce the germline difference seen at one junction end. This rearrangement joins TRBV18 to TRBJ1-5; no firm D call. Germline-derived CDR1 and CDR2 are KGHSH and LQKENI. This CDR3 is 13 amino acids long. This chain's CDR3 is CASSPQSNQPQHF. The CDR3 DNA sequence: TGTGCCAGCTCGCCACAGAGCAATCAGCCCCAGCATTTT.

The rearrangement uses TRBV11-2 and TRBJ2-7; possibly TRBD2 for D (6 bases). Germline values: CDR1 SGHAT, CDR2 FQNNGV. Deletions cut 5 bases from V and 2 bases from J, with 16 bases between. The CDR3 extends over 15 amino acids. The DNA for the CDR3 is TGTGCCAGCAGCAACCGGGACTTATCAGCCTACGAGCAGTACTTC. Translation gives CASSNRDLSAYEQYF.

V is TRBV29-1 and J is TRBJ2-2; D is undetermined. Germline V gives CDR1 SQVTM, CDR2 ANQGSEA. CDR3 length: 15 residues. Between the trimmed V and J ends, which lost 5 bases and 0 bases, there was a span of 13 bases. DNA for the CDR3: TGCAGCGTTCATTTGGAACCCGCGAACACCGGGGAGCTGTTTTTT. Protein: CSVHLEPANTGELFF.

The chain joins TRBV10-3 to TRBJ1-4; TRBD1 agrees at 11 bases. Germline V gene lookup returns CDR1 ENHRY and CDR2 SYGVKD. The junction had 6 bases not matched to a gene; V was cut back by 3 bases and J by 3 bases. CDR3 length: 17 amino acids. The CDR3 loop reads CAISEPGTGGANEKLFF. Written as DNA, the CDR3 is TGTGCCATCAGTGAACCCGGGACAGGGGGAGCTAATGAAAAACTGTTTTTT.

The chain links TRBV2 to TRBJ1-1; D is perhaps TRBD1 (5 bases). The CDR3 runs 15 residues. The germline V gene has CDR1 SNHLY and CDR2 FYNNEI. Trimming shortened V by 6 bases and J by 7 bases, and 21 bases separated the two germline ends. The CDR3 sequence: CASRWGTPTGNEAFF. In nucleotides, the CDR3 is TGTGCCAGCAGGTGGGGGACCCCAACGGGGAATGAAGCTTTCTTT.

The chain couples TRBV7-2 to TRBJ1-5; D not certain. V lost 5 bases to trimming and J lost 3 bases, with 14 bases between them. The germline V gene has CDR1 SGHTA and CDR2 FQGNSA. This CDR3 has 15 residues. The CDR3 sequence is CASSEEGIPNQPQHF. The CDR3 DNA follows: TGTGCCAGCAGCGAGGAAGGGATACCCAATCAGCCCCAGCATTTT. The complete variable domain, with remaining parts taken from reference TRBV7-2 and TRBJ1-5, reads GAGVSQSPSNKVTEKGKDVELRCDPISGHTALYWYRQSLGQGLEFLIYFQGNSAPDKSGLPSDRFSAERTGGSVSTLTIQRTQQEDSAVYLCASSEEGIPNQPQHFGDGTRLSIL.

The chain uses TRBV3-1 (or the pseudogene TRBV3-2) and TRBJ2-6, with a tentative D call TRBD1 (5 bases). The V end lost 0 bases, the J end lost 2 bases, and 8 bases lay between the germline ends. Germline-derived CDR1 and CDR2 are LGHDT and YNNKEL (reference sequence). This CDR3 region has 16 residues. CDR3: CASSQDRVPGANVLTF. CDR3 nucleotide sequence: TGTGCCAGCAGCCAAGACAGGGTCCCTGGGGCCAACGTCCTGACTTTC.

The chain has TRBV11-3 and TRBJ2-7, with no clear D. The DNA end is a closer match to TRBJ2-5, so the J assignment may be wrong. CDR1 and CDR2 (germline): SGHNT, YENEEA. The CDR3 spans 11 residues. The CDR3 sequence: CASSLDGTQYF. The CDR3 DNA sequence: TGTGCCAGCAGCTTAGACGGGACCCAGTACTTC.

The V gene is TRBV5-4, the J gene TRBJ2-7; D is tentatively TRBD1 or TRBD2 (5 bases each). This CDR3 is 13 amino acids long. The ends were cut back, 1 base at V and 2 bases at J, with 7 bases in the middle. Germline loops: CDR1 SGHNT, CDR2 YYREEE (reference sequence). CDR3 in DNA: TGTGCCAGCAGCTTGCAGGGACCCTACGAGCAGTACTTC. Residues: CASSLQGPYEQYF.

The chain has TRBV9 and TRBJ2-5; D unclear. From germline, CDR1 is SGDLS and CDR2 YYNGEE. The length of the CDR3 is 14 residues. The germline V and J ends were trimmed by 4 bases and 4 bases, with 14 bases remaining between them. CDR3 DNA sequence: TGTGCCAGCAGCCCTGCTTACGTCGGAGAGACCCAGTACTTC. Its protein product is CASSPAYVGETQYF. Filled out from reference TRBV9 and TRBJ2-5, the complete variable domain reads DSGVTQTPKHLITATGQRVTLRCSPRSGDLSVYWYQQSLDQGLQFLIQYYNGEERAKGNILERFSAQQFPDLHSELNLSSLELGDSALYFCASSPAYVGETQYFGPGTRLLVL.

The V and J genes are TRBV10-3 and TRBJ2-5, with 8 bases identical to TRBD1. The CDR3 is 15 amino acids. Losses at the gene ends were 10 bases for V and 3 bases for J; bases not matched to a gene: 13. Germline CDR1 and CDR2: ENHRY and SYGVKD. In DNA form, the CDR3 reads TGTGCCACCGGATTGAGTGGGACAGGAAAAGAGACCCAGTACTTC. This codes for CATGLSGTGKETQYF.

The CDR3 DNA reads TGTGCCAGCAGTTTCCCGAGTGACAGCGCGACGGGTGAAAAACTGTTTTTT. Its protein product is CASSFPSDSATGEKLFF. The chain carries TRBV28 and TRBJ1-4; D perhaps matches TRBD1 (5 bases). This CDR3 is 17 amino acids long. The germline V and J ends were trimmed by 3 bases and 7 bases, with 21 bases remaining between them. Germline V CDR1 and CDR2: MDHEN, SYDVKM.

As DNA, the CDR3 is TGTGCCAGCAGCCCAAGAGGCGGGGGAGGAGAGACCCAGTACTTC. Protein sequence: CASSPRGGGGETQYF. The chain joins TRBV7-3 to TRBJ2-5; TRBD2 matches at 7 bases. CDR1 and CDR2 from the germline V gene are SGHTA and FQGTGA. This CDR3 has 15 residues. J lost 4 bases, V lost 5 bases, and 10 bases had no gene match.

The sample holds one count of this clone. The chain recombines TRBV19 with TRBJ1-5; 8 bases are shared with TRBD1. V was clipped by 2 bases and J by 2 bases; unmatched bases: 8. Germline V gene data show CDR1 as LNHDA and CDR2 as SQIVND (reference sequence). The CDR3 is 17 amino acids. The CDR3 is CASSISRGREGNQPQHF. The DNA for the CDR3 is TGTGCCAGTAGTATAAGCAGGGGGCGAGAAGGCAATCAGCCCCAGCATTTT.